The present T cell receptor beta chain was sequenced within a study of CD8 T cells in ankylosing spondylitis. Study conclusions and caveats: Disease-linked clones were reportedly significantly enriched in matched ankylosing spondylitis synovial fluid. Apparently characteristic of ankylosing spondylitis blood was a TCR beta motif (eight highly homologous variants). A CD8+ phenotype characterized the disease-linked clones, which were relatively rare in peripheral blood. There were earlier reports of some motif variants in reactive arthritis synovial fluid and blood.

TCRdb reprocessed the 5' RACE reads with MiXCR, giving one entry per CDR3 protein. The sample shows some 200,000 distinct CDR3 sequences, roughly 18% of them seen only once. Germline CDR1 and CDR2: DFQATT and SNEGSKA (reference sequence). The CDR3 has 15 residues. The ends were cut back, 0 bases at V and 9 bases at J, with 15 bases in the middle. This clonotype came up a few times. Antigen unknown. Sequencing was performed on blood, either unsorted or a sorted T cell fraction (not recorded which). The chain recombines TRBV20-1 with TRBJ1-6; D ambiguous. This TCR derives from a male donor under 30 with ankylosing spondylitis or in good health (not recorded which). This CDR3 reads CSARDGRKLSSPLHF. The DNA of the CDR3 is TGCAGTGCTAGAGATGGACGGAAATTAAGTTCACCCCTCCACTTT.